The entry below describes one T cell receptor beta chain. The sample belongs to a study of T cell responses to AZD1222 COVID-19 vaccine. This CDR3 contains 14 residues. Germline V lookup: CDR1 SGHKS, CDR2 YYEKEE (reference sequence). V lost 0 bases and J lost 7; bases outside the gene matches: 6. Measured with immunoSEQ multiplex PCR; TCRdb has only the in-frame clones, and not every one. The sample lists 150,000 or so clones, 90% to 95% occurring once. The sequencing used peripheral blood, collected on day 0 of MenACWY control vaccination. V is TRBV5-5 and J is TRBJ2-7, with 8 positions matching TRBD1. The receptor was derived from an adult in good health. CDR3 DNA sequence: TGTGCCAGCAGCTTGGGGACAGGGTCTCGTGAGCAGTACTTC. Amino acids: CASSLGTGSREQYF.